This record covers a single TCR beta chain. Time point reported: pre-sensitization, week 0. Stated treatment: therapeutic diphenylcyclopropenone sensitization with weekly scalp DPC. The record originates from a study of human T cells and chemical hapten exposure. Germline loops: CDR1 SNHLY, CDR2 FYNNEI. J lost 3 bases, V lost 6 bases, and 6 bases had no gene match. This CDR3 region has 14 residues. Single cDNA molecules in the library carried unique molecular identifiers attached during preparation. TCRdb independently ran MiXCR on the RACE reads; one entry per CDR3 protein. The table lists under 400,000 distinct CDR3 sequences, 4.5% to 6% of them singletons.

The chain uses TRBV2 and TRBJ1-1; the match to TRBD1 covers 8 bases. Specimen: whole blood, collected in connection with sensitization to the hapten diphenylcyclopropenone (DPC). This clonotype was sampled from a woman in her forties or fifties with alopecia areata. Some clones in this sample may be carry-over from other donors' samples. In DNA, the CDR3 is TGTGCCAGCAGCCCCGACAGGGGAGACACTGAAGCTTTCTTT. Translation: CASSPDRGDTEAFF.